This T cell receptor beta chain was identified during a study of T-cell memory formation after mild COVID-19. TCRdb reprocessed the 5' RACE reads with MiXCR, giving one entry per CDR3 protein. Here the sample spans about 110,000 distinct CDR3 sequences, approximately 13% being singletons. This clonotype was observed many times. Its specificity is not known. The J segment lost 7 bases and the V segment lost 6 bases, leaving 11 bases of the junction unmatched. The CDR3 runs 15 residues. Per the germline V gene, CDR1 is LNHDA and CDR2 is SQIVND (reference sequence). Whole-study results and caveats: Researchers could not confirm that second-wave clones peaking on day 37 targeted SARS-CoV-2.

The receptor was isolated from an adult woman who had mild COVID-19 (a few samples of this study predate the infection). Cell type and time point are not known. The sample comprised PBMCs or a T cell subset sorted from them (not recorded which). The V and J genes are TRBV19 and TRBJ2-2; the match to TRBD1 covers 7 bases. The CDR3 protein is CASRGWVDRVGELFF. The CDR3 bases are TGTGCCAGTAGGGGCTGGGTTGACAGGGTCGGGGAGCTGTTTTTT. Full variable domain (remainder filled in from reference TRBV19 and TRBJ2-2): DGGITQSPKYLFRKEGQNVTLSCEQNLNHDAMYWYRQDPGQGLRLIYYSQIVNDFQKGDIAEGYSVSREKKESFPLTVTSAQKNPTAFYLCASRGWVDRVGELFFGEGSRLTVL.